These T cell receptor beta chains were read from a single sample in a study of regulatory T cells in long-lasting Graves disease. MiXCR, applied by TCRdb to the multiplex PCR reads, yields one record per CDR3 protein. The data show 550,000 to 600,000 distinct CDR3 sequences, around 16% seen once. Another study also made use of these data, one on T cells in Graves' hyperthyroidism and ophthalmopathy.

Sequences were derived from peripheral blood mononuclear cells (PBMCs), sampled at new diagnosis, from a patient treated with antithyroid drugs. Receptor source: a man aged 18 to 30 with Graves disease. Both conserved end residues are part of each CDR3. The D gene is left open where the match is weak. Size is omitted from some rows. Given values are once, few, many or a class for expanded clones.

size: NA; J: TRBJ2-7; V: TRBV12-5; D: NA; CDR3: CASGLDVAYEQYF; DNA: TGTGCTAGTGGCTTAGACGTTGCCTACGAGCAGTACTTC
size: NA; J: TRBJ1-1; V: TRBV7-8; D: NA; CDR3: CASSLVEGLGEAFF; DNA: TGTGCCAGCAGCTTAGTTGAGGGGCTGGGTGAAGCTTTCTTT
size: NA; J: TRBJ2-5; V: TRBV10-3; D: NA; CDR3: CAISFQGGQETQYF; DNA: TGTGCCATCAGCTTCCAGGGGGGGCAAGAGACCCAGTACTTC
size: NA; J: TRBJ2-7; V: TRBV6-1; D: TRBD2; CDR3: CASTQGLADTAYKQYF; DNA: TGTGCCAGCACCCAGGGACTAGCGGACACAGCCTACAAGCAGTACTTC
size: NA; J: TRBJ2-7; V: TRBV20-1; D: TRBD1; CDR3: CSAREDRPGEEQYF; DNA: TGCAGTGCTAGAGAGGACAGGCCCGGGGAAGAGCAGTACTTC
size: few; J: TRBJ2-1; V: TRBV20-1; D: TRBD2; CDR3: CSAAPLAGGRNEQFF; DNA: TGCAGTGCCGCACCTCTAGCGGGAGGGCGAAATGAGCAGTTCTTC
size: few; J: TRBJ1-1; V: TRBV4-1; D: NA; CDR3: CASSQVAANTEAFF; DNA: TGCGCCAGCAGCCAAGTTGCGGCGAACACTGAAGCTTTCTTT
size: many; J: TRBJ2-5; V: TRBV12-3/TRBV12-4; D: NA; CDR3: CASSAGPAETQYF; DNA: TGTGCCAGCAGTGCGGGGCCGGCAGAGACCCAGTACTTC
size: NA; J: TRBJ1-5; V: TRBV27; D: TRBD1; CDR3: CASRGLGQVAAGQPQHF; DNA: TGTGCCAGCAGGGGATTGGGACAGGTCGCGGCGGGGCAGCCCCAGCATTTT
size: NA; J: TRBJ2-7; V: TRBV7-2; D: TRBD1; CDR3: CASSPHRGRFYEQYF; DNA: TGTGCCAGCAGCCCCCACAGGGGGAGATTTTACGAGCAGTACTTC
size: many; J: TRBJ2-1; V: TRBV12-3/TRBV12-4; D: TRBD2; CDR3: CASSEAGGRINEQFF; DNA: TGTGCCAGCAGCGAAGCGGGAGGGAGGATCAATGAGCAGTTCTTC
size: NA; J: TRBJ1-1; V: TRBV13; D: NA; CDR3: CASSLEAWVGALF; DNA: TGTGCCAGCAGCTTAGAAGCTTGGGTTGGGGCTCTCTTT
size: many; J: TRBJ2-1; V: TRBV2; D: NA; CDR3: CASRFLAGSEQFF; DNA: TGTGCCAGCAGATTCCTGGCGGGAAGTGAGCAGTTCTTC
size: NA; J: TRBJ2-1; V: TRBV20-1; D: TRBD2; CDR3: CSTPSGRASYNEQFF; DNA: TGCAGTACACCAAGCGGGAGGGCCTCCTACAATGAGCAGTTCTTC
size: NA; J: TRBJ1-2; V: TRBV9; D: TRBD1; CDR3: CASSETGPLSGYTF; DNA: TGTGCCAGCAGCGAGACAGGGCCCCTGAGTGGCTACACCTTC
size: many; J: TRBJ2-3; V: TRBV28; D: NA; CDR3: CASSPLLGAGKPDTQYF; DNA: TGTGCCAGCAGTCCCCTCTTAGGAGCGGGTAAGCCAGATACGCAGTATTTT
size: NA; J: TRBJ2-7; V: TRBV9; D: NA; CDR3: CASSVSQRAYEQYF; DNA: TGTGCCAGCAGCGTATCCCAGCGGGCCTACGAGCAGTACTTC
size: few; J: TRBJ2-7; V: TRBV6-5; D: NA; CDR3: CASSYVQGFSYEQYF; DNA: TGTGCCAGCAGTTATGTACAGGGCTTCTCCTACGAGCAGTACTTC
size: many; J: TRBJ2-5; V: TRBV20-1; D: TRBD2; CDR3: CSAEGAGVGETQYF; DNA: TGCAGTGCAGAGGGAGCGGGAGTAGGAGAGACCCAGTACTTC
size: few; J: TRBJ1-3; V: TRBV12-5; D: TRBD1; CDR3: CASAETGSGNTIYF; DNA: TGTGCTAGTGCCGAGACAGGGTCGGGAAACACCATATATTTT
size: NA; J: TRBJ2-5; V: TRBV5-1; D: TRBD2; CDR3: CASSRVGLVQETQYF; DNA: TGCGCCAGCAGCCGGGTTGGACTAGTGCAAGAGACCCAGTACTTC
size: few; J: TRBJ2-2; V: TRBV5-1; D: NA; CDR3: CASSLGQNTRELFF; DNA: TGCGCCAGCAGCTTGGGACAGAACACCAGGGAGCTGTTTTTT
size: many; J: TRBJ1-4; V: TRBV7-9; D: TRBD1; CDR3: CASSIGTGDEKLFF; DNA: TGTGCCAGCAGCATCGGGACAGGGGACGAAAAACTGTTTTTT
size: many; J: TRBJ2-5; V: TRBV28; D: TRBD1; CDR3: CASSLMTGGETQYF; DNA: TGTGCCAGCAGCCTCATGACAGGGGGAGAGACCCAGTACTTC
size: many; J: TRBJ2-1; V: TRBV28; D: NA; CDR3: CASSPKPGLANEQFF; DNA: TGTGCCAGCAGTCCGAAACCGGGACTCGCCAATGAGCAGTTCTTC
size: many; J: TRBJ2-5; V: TRBV29-1; D: NA; CDR3: CSVEGTIGTQYF; DNA: TGCAGCGTCGAAGGGACAATCGGGACCCAGTACTTC
size: many; J: TRBJ1-4; V: TRBV6-5; D: NA; CDR3: CASSYETESPSEKLFF; DNA: TGTGCCAGCAGTTATGAAACAGAGTCCCCTTCTGAAAAACTGTTTTTT
size: many; J: TRBJ1-1; V: TRBV2; D: NA; CDR3: CASSEQGVNTEAFF; DNA: TGTGCCAGCAGTGAACAGGGAGTGAACACTGAAGCTTTCTTT
size: many; J: TRBJ2-5; V: TRBV7-2; D: NA; CDR3: CASSQMGMGTQYF; DNA: TGTGCCAGCAGCCAAATGGGGATGGGGACCCAGTACTTC
size: many; J: TRBJ2-7; V: TRBV28; D: TRBD2; CDR3: CASPSRWARAPGELAGATLYEQYF; DNA: TGTGCCAGCCCCTCCCGTTGGGCCCGGGCCCCTGGGGAATTAGCGGGTGCTACCCTCTACGAGCAGTACTTC
size: NA; J: TRBJ2-3; V: TRBV6-2/TRBV6-3; D: NA; CDR3: CASSEHQASTDTQYF; DNA: TGTGCCAGCAGTGAACACCAAGCTAGCACAGATACGCAGTATTTT
size: many; J: TRBJ2-1; V: TRBV9; D: TRBD2; CDR3: CASSVAGLAGGNEQFF; DNA: TGTGCCAGCAGCGTAGCTGGTCTAGCGGGTGGCAATGAGCAGTTCTTC
size: NA; J: TRBJ2-2; V: TRBV7-3; D: NA; CDR3: CASSFATNTGELFF; DNA: TGTGCCAGCAGCTTTGCGACGAACACCGGGGAGCTGTTTTTT
size: few; J: TRBJ2-1; V: TRBV6-2/TRBV6-3; D: TRBD2; CDR3: CASSEQLADYNEQFF; DNA: TGTGCCAGCAGTGAACAACTAGCGGACTACAATGAGCAGTTCTTC
size: many; J: TRBJ2-5; V: TRBV18; D: TRBD1; CDR3: CASSTGEETQYF; DNA: TGTGCCAGCTCAACAGGGGAAGAGACCCAGTACTTC
size: NA; J: TRBJ2-5; V: TRBV5-1; D: TRBD1; CDR3: CASRADRGRETQYF; DNA: TGCGCCAGCAGGGCGGACAGGGGGCGTGAGACCCAGTACTTC
size: NA; J: TRBJ2-5; V: TRBV5-5; D: NA; CDR3: CASSFRDPEVETQYF; DNA: TGTGCCAGCAGCTTCCGGGACCCAGAGGTAGAGACCCAGTACTTC
size: NA; J: TRBJ2-7; V: TRBV7-6; D: TRBD2; CDR3: CASSPGLAGSSYEQYF; DNA: TGTGCCAGCAGCCCGGGACTAGCGGGAAGCTCCTACGAGCAGTACTTC
size: NA; J: TRBJ2-7; V: TRBV14; D: TRBD1; CDR3: CASSPHTGTGGHEQYF; DNA: TGTGCCAGCAGTCCGCACACCGGGACAGGAGGGCACGAGCAGTACTTC
size: many; J: TRBJ2-1; V: TRBV19; D: NA; CDR3: CASSITRAGNEQFF; DNA: TGTGCCAGTAGTATTACCAGGGCAGGCAATGAGCAGTTCTTC
size: few; J: TRBJ2-1; V: TRBV24-1; D: NA; CDR3: CATSDLSQDFNEQFF; DNA: TGTGCCACCAGTGATTTGAGCCAGGACTTCAATGAGCAGTTCTTC